The source of this T cell receptor (beta chain) is a study of human T cells and chemical hapten exposure (dated by TCRdb to about 2021). Concerning the study at large: For sensitization, 2% DPC in acetone was applied to a roughly 2 cm by roughly 2 cm area of upper inner arm skin. Weekly therapeutic DPC doses were additionally applied to the scalp of patients throughout the approximately 25-week study period. Patch testing was done on the upper back using Finn chambers containing 0.01% DPC, and results were scored after 6 days according to International Contact Dermatitis Research Group standards. Alopecia areata with under or over 50% scalp involvement, alopecia totalis and alopecia universalis were represented in the patient cohort, which was mostly female. Libraries were pooled for sequencing, and per-sample TCR yields varied mainly because of small differences in library volumes within the pool. Peripheral blood TCR repertoire changes were tracked in vivo in alopecia patients during primary and secondary sensitization to the hapten diphenylcyclopropenone (DPC). Blood was sampled from patients pre-sensitization (week 0) and at 2, 6 and about 24 weeks after DPC sensitization. For TCR sequencing, blood came from 25 to 35 alopecia patients at anywhere from one to four time points (pre-sensitization, 2, 6 and 24 weeks).

This clonotype came up a few times. Its antigen is currently not known. Nothing much larger sits one base from this clone, and base qualities are not available. General findings and caveats noted by the study authors: Compared with pre-sensitization or healthy control sets, expanded TCRs formed significantly more large CDR3 similarity clusters, which is consistent with antigen-driven responses. After repeated subsampling, the strength of the expansion versus patch-test correlation and the threshold at which it became significant changed. Patch test score correlated positively with the number of PT1 expanded TCRs, reaching significance at thresholds 8, 16 and 32 but not at 4. DPC sensitization did not change the number of TCRs with a frequency above 1 in 1000, and there was no evidence of changes in global repertoire structure. All patients had alopecia, a presumed autoimmune disease, so their immune response might differ from that of healthy individuals.

Library generation was performed with RACE. Sequencing took place on a NextSeq 500. Library preparation attached unique molecular identifiers to individual cDNA molecules for quantitative, reproducible TCR counting. From each blood RNA sample, both TCR alpha and TCR beta chains were sequenced. From the authors' description of their analysis: A median of about 87,000 TCRs per sample was observed, with a range of about 23,224 to 700,000. The Decombinator software suite was used to annotate V, J and CDR3 in the TCR reads. To make PS versus PT1 abundance plots, every sample was subsampled to the same number of TCRs (28,000). TCRs were defined as expanded if absent before sensitization and observed at least eight times at the 2-week time point. TCRdb reprocessing: public reads trimmed at Q25 with fastp, clones called with MiXCR, in-frame beta chains kept. Every entry covers one CDR3 protein and lists the most common genes and DNA from its rows. The V and J calls were determined by TCRdb, not by the authors. This sample is represented by some 380,000 distinct CDR3 sequences; 4.8% of them were singletons. The ten largest clones capture under 2.5% of the sample.

The sample's time point label is to be understood as: patch test 1, 2 weeks after DPC sensitization. In light of the paper, this sample's treatment or condition label describes: therapeutic diphenylcyclopropenone sensitization with weekly scalp DPC. At every patch-test visit, the blood draw took place before the patch test was put on. Patients were considered eligible if aged 18 to 70, diagnosed with alopecia and deemed suitable for DPC therapy, and patients were excluded if pregnant. Unfractionated whole blood was collected in Tempus Blood RNA tubes, and total RNA was extracted from that blood. Taken from cysteine to phenylalanine, the CDR3 has 16 residues. The kept DNA is CDR3 alone, 48 bases in frame from the first base. Trimmed from V: 5 bases; trimmed from J: 6 bases; junction bases lacking a gene match: 10. According to the germline V gene, CDR1 reads MNHEY and CDR2 reads SVGAGI.

This TCR was recovered from a woman aged 45 to 65 with alopecia areata. Some clones in this sample may be carry-over from other donors' samples. The input for sequencing was whole blood, taken in connection with sensitization to the hapten diphenylcyclopropenone (DPC). The V gene is TRBV6-5 and the J gene is TRBJ2-2, with TRBD1 matching 9 junction bases. The DNA reads TGTGCCAGCAGTAGGGTCCAGACAGGGGGTCCCGGGGAGCTGTTTTTT. It codes for CASSRVQTGGPGELFF.